Following are 27 T cell receptor beta chains from one sample sequenced in a study of T cells in Graves' hyperthyroidism and ophthalmopathy. The source material, RNA transcripts, was used to amplify TCR beta CDR3 regions. The TCR CDR3 was amplified in a first-round RT-PCR using the HTBI primer set. TCRdb recomputed calls from the multiplex PCR reads with MiXCR, one row per CDR3 protein. Here the sample spans about 360,000 distinct CDR3 sequences, approximately 13% being singletons. The sequencing input was blood. These receptors originate from a man aged 30 to 39 with Graves' hyperthyroidism that later progressed to Graves' ophthalmopathy.

This clonotype was counted between two and nine times. This chain connects TRBV12-5 to TRBJ1-1; the D gene is possibly TRBD1 (6 bases). There are 18 residues in the CDR3. Germline CDR1 and CDR2: LGHNT and FRNRAP. V was clipped by 0 bases and J by 3 bases, with 20 bases between them. The CDR3 spells CASGLVLGSTGLDTEAFF. The CDR3 DNA reads as TGTGCTAGTGGTTTGGTATTGGGAAGTACAGGGTTGGACACTGAAGCTTTCTTT.

The rearrangement links TRBV7-2 to TRBJ2-7; unclear D gene. Germline V gene data show CDR1 as SGHTA and CDR2 as FQGNSA. The CDR3 is 15 amino acids. V was trimmed by 1 base and J by 0 bases, leaving 10 bases between them. In nucleotides, the CDR3 is TGTGCCAGCAGCTTAGAGGCGACCAGCTCCTACGAGCAGTACTTC. This codes for CASSLEATSSYEQYF.

The chain uses TRBV7-6 and TRBJ2-2, with D perhaps matching TRBD1 or TRBD2 (6 bases each). This CDR3 spans 16 amino acids. The germline V gene encodes CDR1 SGHVS and CDR2 FNYEAQ. The V gene lost 6 bases and the J gene lost 4 bases, with 18 bases spanning the gap. The CDR3 sequence is CASSQLWGAGTGELFF. CDR3 coding DNA: TGTGCCAGCAGTCAACTCTGGGGGGCGGGCACCGGGGAGCTGTTTTTT.

This clonotype was recorded at least ten times. The chain has TRBV2 and TRBJ2-1, with unresolved D. The CDR3 has 12 residues. The germline V and J ends were trimmed by 4 bases and 4 bases, with 5 bases remaining between them. Germline V lookup: CDR1 SNHLY, CDR2 FYNNEI. CDR3 protein: CASSVGYNEQFF. The DNA for the CDR3 is TGTGCCAGCAGTGTAGGGTACAATGAGCAGTTCTTC.

The J gene is TRBJ1-6, the V gene TRBV6-1; D unclear. Trimming took off 5 bases at V and 7 bases at J, with 15 bases between the two ends. Germline V gene sequence: CDR1 MNHNS, CDR2 SASEGT. The CDR3 is made up of 15 amino acids. The CDR3 sequence: CASSQQDGRNSPLHF. CDR3 nucleotides: TGTGCCAGCAGTCAGCAGGACGGAAGAAATTCACCCCTCCACTTT.

This clonotype was seen a handful of times. The chain recombines TRBV7-2 with TRBJ1-5; TRBD1 matches 9 bases. V lost 5 bases to trimming and J lost 7 bases; unmatched junction nucleotides: 3. This CDR3 contains 13 residues. Germline CDR1 reads SGHTA; CDR2 reads FQGNSA. The CDR3 loop is CASSGGQGQPQHF. CDR3 DNA: TGTGCCAGCAGCGGCGGACAGGGGCAGCCCCAGCATTTT.

This clonotype was seen at least ten times. V is TRBV12-5 and J is TRBJ2-7, with D possibly TRBD1 on 6 matching bases. Trimming took off 5 bases at V and 8 bases at J, with 25 bases between the two ends. The germline gives CDR1 LGHNT, CDR2 FRNRAP. CDR3 length: 16 residues. For the CDR3, the DNA is TGTGCTAGTGGTCTCTCCCCGGGACACTATCCTACGAAGCAGTACTTC. Translation gives CASGLSPGHYPTKQYF.

In regard to this clonotype: One end of the junction is discordant with germline, which a read error may explain. The chain recombines TRBV4-1 with TRBJ1-5; TRBD1 might be the D (6 bases). The CDR3 consists of 15 residues. Per germline, CDR1 MGHRA and CDR2 YSYEKL. The CDR3 reads CASSQPWERGQPHHF. The CDR3 nucleotides are TGCGCCAGCAGCCAACCCTGGGAACGGGGGCAGCCCCATCATTTT.

The V gene is TRBV10-3, the J gene TRBJ1-5; D gene uncertain. The V and J ends lost 4 bases and 0 bases respectively, with 7 bases between them. CDR1 is ENHRY and CDR2 is SYGVKD in the germline V gene. The CDR3 extends over 14 amino acids. CDR3 DNA: TGTGCCATCAGTGCCCCGAATAGCAATCAGCCCCAGCATTTT. This encodes CAISAPNSNQPQHF.

This clonotype has just a few counts. J is TRBJ2-5 and V is TRBV5-8; D might be TRBD1 or TRBD2, each matching 7 bases. Germline-derived CDR1 and CDR2 are SGHTS and YDEGEE. V lost 4 bases, J lost 3 bases, and 16 bases lay in between. The CDR3 is 15 amino acids. This chain's CDR3 is CASSRRGLAEETQYF. The CDR3 nucleotides read TGTGCCAGCAGCAGGAGGGGGCTAGCGGAAGAGACCCAGTACTTC.

There are many counts of this clonotype. The chain is built from TRBV5-1 and TRBJ2-6, with unresolved D. V lost 4 bases and J lost 4, with 12 bases in between. Per the germline V gene, CDR1 is SGHRS and CDR2 is YFSETQ. The CDR3 consists of 15 residues. The DNA of the CDR3 is TGCGCCAGCAGCCTGGACCTAGTGGGGGCCAACGTCCTGACTTTC. Amino acids: CASSLDLVGANVLTF.

There are a few counts of this clonotype. The J gene is TRBJ1-2, the V gene TRBV6-2 or TRBV6-3, with D unclear. This CDR3 has 10 residues. V gave up 6 bases and J gave up 8 bases, with 7 bases separating them. In germline, CDR1 is MNHEY, CDR2 SVGEGT. The DNA of the CDR3 is TGTGCCAGCAGAGAGACAGGCTACACCTTC. This translates into CASRETGYTF.

Details on this clonotype: The junction shows a germline mismatch at one end, possibly a read error. The rearrangement links TRBV10-3 to TRBJ1-5; TRBD1 is a possible D gene (6 bases). Germline CDR1 and CDR2: ENHRY and SYGVKD. The CDR3 spans 13 residues. The CDR3 loop is CAISDGGPQPRHF. CDR3 DNA: TGTGCCATCAGTGACGGGGGGCCTCAGCCCCGGCATTTT.

Only a few counts were recorded for this clonotype. This chain joins TRBV20-1 and TRBJ1-2, with 9 bases aligning to TRBD1. The trim removed 6 bases at V and 7 bases at J, leaving 18 bases unmatched. The germline V gene has CDR1 DFQATT and CDR2 SNEGSKA (reference sequence). CDR3 length: 16 amino acids. CDR3 nucleotides: TGCAGTGCCAACTCCAGGCCGGGACAGGGATTTGCTGGCTACACCTTC. Protein: CSANSRPGQGFAGYTF.

There are a few counts of this clonotype. The rearrangement joins TRBV3-1 to TRBJ2-1, with D perhaps being TRBD1 or TRBD2 (5 bases each). The CDR3 consists of 16 residues. The V end was cut by 1 base, the J end by 3 bases, with 13 bases between. Germline V gene lookup returns CDR1 LGHDT and CDR2 YNNKEL (reference sequence). CDR3 nucleotides: TGTGCCAGCAGCCAAGTCGGGACGGGGATCTACAATGAGCAGTTCTTC. Its protein is CASSQVGTGIYNEQFF.

The chain joins TRBV5-6 to TRBJ2-3, with D perhaps being TRBD1 or TRBD2 (5 bases each). CDR1 and CDR2 (germline): SGHDT, YYEEEE. CDR3 length equals 15 residues. Trimming stripped 2 bases from V and 2 bases from J, with 12 bases between. CDR3 bases: TGTGCCAGCAGCTTCCGGGACCGATACACAGATACGCAGTATTTT. Translated: CASSFRDRYTDTQYF.

At least ten counts were recorded for this clonotype. The chain carries TRBV20-1 and TRBJ2-1; TRBD2 might be the D (5 bases). The CDR3 sequence is 13 residues long. From germline, CDR1 is DFQATT and CDR2 SNEGSKA (reference sequence). Trimming removed 1 base at V and 5 bases at J, with 9 bases between. The chain's CDR3 is CSARGGANNEQFF. The CDR3 DNA follows: TGCAGTGCTAGAGGGGGAGCAAACAATGAGCAGTTCTTC.

At least ten counts were recorded for this clonotype. The J gene is TRBJ2-1, the V gene TRBV11-3, with TRBD2 matching over 11 bases. Germline values: CDR1 SGHNT, CDR2 YENEEA. Unmatched junction bases numbered 8, after V lost 4 bases and J lost 3 bases. This CDR3 has 17 amino acids. The CDR3 sequence: CASSSSEGLAVYNEQFF. Written as DNA, the CDR3 is TGTGCCAGCAGCTCTTCTGAGGGACTAGCGGTCTACAATGAGCAGTTCTTC.

This clonotype was seen repeatedly, ten times or more. This chain connects TRBV20-1 to TRBJ2-4; either TRBD1 or TRBD2 may fit D (5 bases each). The ends were cut back, 3 bases at V and 2 bases at J, with 8 bases in the middle. Looked up from germline, CDR1 is DFQATT and CDR2 is SNEGSKA (reference sequence). The CDR3 spans 13 residues. CDR3 sequence: CSASEGSKNIQYF. CDR3 DNA: TGCAGTGCTAGTGAGGGGTCCAAAAACATTCAGTACTTC.

In its sample, this clonotype was seen many times. The chain links TRBV27 to TRBJ1-1; TRBD1 might be the D (6 bases). Trimming took 2 bases from V and 0 from J, leaving 10 bases between them. Per germline, CDR1 MNHEY and CDR2 SMNVEV (reference sequence). This CDR3 has 15 residues. The CDR3: CASSLGGGMNTEAFF. The CDR3 coding sequence is TGTGCCAGCAGTTTAGGAGGGGGGATGAACACTGAAGCTTTCTTT.

V is TRBV28 and J is TRBJ2-4, with a weak D call TRBD2 (5 bases). Between the trimmed V and J ends, which lost 5 bases and 0 bases, there was a span of 11 bases. Per the germline V gene, CDR1 is MDHEN and CDR2 is SYDVKM. CDR3 length equals 15 residues. The CDR3 region has the DNA TGTGCCAGCAGTAGGCCGGGGATAGCCAAAAACATTCAGTACTTC. Translating gives CASSRPGIAKNIQYF. Together with reference TRBV28 and TRBJ2-4, the CDR3 gives the full variable domain: DVKVTQSSRYLVKRTGEKVFLECVQDMDHENMFWYRQDPGLGLRLIYFSYDVKMKEKGDIPEGYSVSREKKERFSLILESASTNQTSMYLCASSRPGIAKNIQYFGAGTRLSVL.

The gene calls are TRBV10-3 and TRBJ2-2, with 10 positions matching TRBD1. CDR1 and CDR2 (germline): ENHRY, SYGVKD. Trimming removed 11 bases from V and 2 bases from J; junction bases left unmatched: 11. This CDR3 contains 16 residues. CDR3 sequence (DNA): TGTGCCTCCACTAGACAGGGGGCGATCAACACCGGGGAGCTGTTTTTT. Residues: CASTRQGAINTGELFF.

In this sample, this clonotype turned up a few times. The rearrangement links TRBV5-1 to TRBJ2-3; D may be TRBD2 (5 bases). The germline V and J ends were trimmed by 4 bases and 1 base, with 13 bases remaining between them. CDR3 length: 15 amino acids. Germline lookup yields CDR1 SGHRS and CDR2 YFSETQ. The chain's CDR3 is CASSPLARGTDTQYF. The CDR3 nucleotides read TGCGCCAGCAGCCCTCTAGCTCGCGGCACAGATACGCAGTATTTT. The full variable domain, rest sourced from reference TRBV5-1 and TRBJ2-3, is KAGVTQTPRYLIKTRGQQVTLSCSPISGHRSVSWYQQTPGQGLQFLFEYFSETQRNKGNFPGRFSGRQFSNSRSEMNVSTLELGDSALYLCASSPLARGTDTQYFGPGTRLTVL.

This chain links TRBV5-4 with TRBJ1-5, with D uncertain. Trimming removed 4 bases from V and 10 bases from J, with 12 bases in between. Germline-derived CDR1 and CDR2 are SGHNT and YYREEE (reference sequence). The CDR3 sequence is 12 residues long. CDR3 sequence: CASSEDGGPQHF. The DNA of the CDR3 is TGTGCCAGCAGCGAAGACGGAGGACCCCAGCATTTT.

This clonotype has a count of ten or more. This chain uses TRBV24-1 with TRBJ2-1, with 10 positions matching TRBD2. Germline assignment: CDR1 KGHDR and CDR2 SFDVKD. The ends lost 8 bases at V and 4 bases at J; junction bases unmatched: 4. CDR3 length equals 14 residues. The CDR3 nucleotides are TGTGCCACCATGGGAGCGGGGGGGTACAATGAGCAGTTCTTC. Its protein product is CATMGAGGYNEQFF.

This clonotype appeared a few times. The chain recombines TRBV20-1 with TRBJ1-5, with 7 bases that match TRBD1. The CDR3 totals 13 residues. Losses at the gene ends were 8 bases for V and 1 base for J; bases not matched to a gene: 5. Germline V gene sequence: CDR1 DFQATT, CDR2 SNEGSKA (reference sequence). CDR3 amino acids: CSSTGASNQPQHF. CDR3 nucleotide sequence: TGCAGTTCTACAGGGGCGAGCAATCAGCCCCAGCATTTT.

This clonotype occurred many times. The chain combines TRBV7-2 with TRBJ1-1; D uncertain. The V and J ends lost 1 base and 0 bases respectively, with 6 bases between them. This CDR3 spans 14 amino acids. Per the germline V gene, CDR1 is SGHTA and CDR2 is FQGNSA. CDR3 nucleotides: TGTGCCAGCAGCTTAGGATTACTGAACACTGAAGCTTTCTTT. Translating gives CASSLGLLNTEAFF. The complete variable domain, with remaining parts taken from reference TRBV7-2 and TRBJ1-1, reads GAGVSQSPSNKVTEKGKDVELRCDPISGHTALYWYRQSLGQGLEFLIYFQGNSAPDKSGLPSDRFSAERTGGSVSTLTIQRTQQEDSAVYLCASSLGLLNTEAFFGQGTRLTVV.